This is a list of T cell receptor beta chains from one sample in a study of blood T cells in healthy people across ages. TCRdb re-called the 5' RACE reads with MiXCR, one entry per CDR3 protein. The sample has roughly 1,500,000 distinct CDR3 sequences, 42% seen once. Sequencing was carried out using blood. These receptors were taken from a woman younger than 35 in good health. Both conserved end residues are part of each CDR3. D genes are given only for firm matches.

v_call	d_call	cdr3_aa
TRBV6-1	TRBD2	CASQGLAGGSYEQYF
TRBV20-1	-	CSARHSGGQGGYTF
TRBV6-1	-	CASSGRVDTEAFF
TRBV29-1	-	CSVDLPGTSQETQYF
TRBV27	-	CASKTGPKTPLHF
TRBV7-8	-	CASSARRSSIGYEQYF
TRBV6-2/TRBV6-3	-	CASSYSDRYEQYF
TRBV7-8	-	CASSLPGQNSRNEQFF
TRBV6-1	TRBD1	CASSQKRQGPDTQYF
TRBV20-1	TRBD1	CSATGQGTYNEQFF
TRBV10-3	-	CAIHRDKKAPLHF
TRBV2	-	CASSQKGPDTEAFF
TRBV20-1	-	CSASSAYEQYF
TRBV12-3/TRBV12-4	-	CASSPGLGVTGTVAAFF
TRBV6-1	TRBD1	CASSDPGTGGRVDGYTF
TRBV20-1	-	CSASGQSYGYTF